Sequencing of this T cell receptor beta chain was carried out in a study of blood T cell repertoires in COVID-19. The CDR3 extends over 14 amino acids. From germline, CDR1 is SGHTA and CDR2 FQGTGA. The V gene lost 2 bases and the J gene lost 8 bases, with 15 bases spanning the gap. Sequencing was performed with immunoSEQ multiplex PCR; in TCRdb, only in-frame clones are kept and a portion is missing. The sample lists approximately 49,000 clones, approximately 87% seen once, with under 4.5% in the top ten. The source is a man aged 50 to 60 with acute or convalescent COVID-19. The chain couples TRBV7-3 to TRBJ1-2, with D possibly matching TRBD1 (5 bases). Specimen: peripheral blood. The CDR3 DNA reads as TGTGCCAGCAGCTTAGGGCAGGGCAATTGGGGCTACACCTTC. Translated, it gives CASSLGQGNWGYTF. Full variable domain (remainder filled in from reference TRBV7-3 and TRBJ1-2): GAGVSQTPSNKVTEKGKYVELRCDPISGHTALYWYRQSLGQGPEFLIYFQGTGAADDSGLPNDRFFAVRPEGSVSTLKIQRTERGDSAVYLCASSLGQGNWGYTFGSGTRLTVV.